This T cell receptor beta chain is drawn from a study of shared clonotypes between healthy human individuals (TCRdb year 2020). Turning to the overall study: The cohort comprised two women and a few men aged 18 to 49 years. Different laboratories and diverse techniques were used to prepare libraries and sequence TCR repertoires, to increase sequencing depth and limit assay-specific biases. To estimate repertoire size and how much clonotype sharing occurs between individuals, the study deeply sequenced the blood TCR repertoires of several healthy adults. Leukapheresis yielded between about 0.85 and 10 billion PBMCs per donor. Overall study results and their limits: Because the study included a small number of donors, the genetic and exposure-history diversity represented was limited. Only blood was sampled, and tissue TCR repertoires likely differ from those in blood. Pairwise subsampling indicated that sequencing depth was expected to affect the degree of clonotype sharing among donors.

Using the deep immunoSEQ assay, multiplex PCR amplified TCR CDR3 regions from genomic DNA. Extracted genomic DNA from each cell subset was distributed evenly across all wells of several immunoSEQ 96-well plates, and each plate was treated as a replicate. For unsorted PBMC, roughly 300 ng of genomic DNA, equivalent to around 30,000 T cell genomes, went into each replicate PCR. Unsorted PBMC genomic DNA was sequenced across ten immunoSEQ deep assay plates. Purified libraries were measured with a Qubit 3.0 fluorometer, size-checked on a Bioanalyzer 2100, and measured again with the KAPA Library Quantification kit. Every immunoSEQ 96-well plate was sequenced on a dedicated single-read 150-cycle Illumina NextSeq 550 flow cell. Per the source publication's procedure: The immunoSEQ output contained only junctional sequences without quality scores, so filtering could not match that applied to full-length reads. Sequences were annotated with PyIR, a Python wrapper for IgBLAST v1.9, using IMGT germline references to assign V/J genes and CDR3. Reads with weak V/J assignments (E-value above 1e-6), missing CDR3, stop codons, out-of-frame junctions, or ambiguous translated residues were removed. V3J clonotypes were defined as sequences sharing the same inferred V gene, J gene, and CDR3 amino acid sequence. Percentage overlap between repertoires was computed as shared unique clonotypes divided by the size of the smaller repertoire. RTK rarefaction, the Chao1 estimator, and Recon v2.1 estimates of unobserved clonotypes were used to assess repertoire richness. Sourced from immuneACCESS, this table was stored by TCRdb with only in-frame sequences that have V and J called. A share of the clones is absent; for the studies checked, an unresolved V gene accounts for under half, and the remainder has no known explanation. V and J calls and clone size are given by that table; D and trimming were obtained from the DNA. The sample contains about 490,000 clones, 79% of them found a single time. The ten biggest clones cover over 9.5% of the sample.

The donors were healthy, HIV-negative adults who had no recently reported acute infections or vaccinations. Every donor was a Caucasian adult residing in Nashville, Tennessee, USA. For unsorted samples, some 90 million PBMCs were counted, and genomic DNA was extracted using the QIAamp DNA Blood Mini kit. Blood was obtained by leukapheresis, after which PBMCs were separated by Ficoll-Histopaque density gradient centrifugation and cryopreserved in liquid nitrogen vapor phase. Worth noting for this clone: This receptor's antigen is unknown. Per-base quality was not reported, and no clone a single base away is much larger than it.

This clonotype was obtained from a woman in her thirties or forties in good health. Some clones in this sample may be carry-over from other donors' samples. Sequences were obtained from PBMCs.

The sequenced DNA: TGTGCCAGCAGCACAAAAATTGCGGTCGGGACAGGGGTTTATGGCTACACCTTC. This sequence encodes CASSTKIAVGTGVYGYTF. The chain uses TRBV21-1 and TRBJ1-2; the table calls TRBD1, which could not be checked here. TRBV21-1 is recorded as a pseudogene. Counted from cysteine to phenylalanine, this CDR3 has 18 amino acids. The only DNA kept is the CDR3, 54 bases in frame from the first base.